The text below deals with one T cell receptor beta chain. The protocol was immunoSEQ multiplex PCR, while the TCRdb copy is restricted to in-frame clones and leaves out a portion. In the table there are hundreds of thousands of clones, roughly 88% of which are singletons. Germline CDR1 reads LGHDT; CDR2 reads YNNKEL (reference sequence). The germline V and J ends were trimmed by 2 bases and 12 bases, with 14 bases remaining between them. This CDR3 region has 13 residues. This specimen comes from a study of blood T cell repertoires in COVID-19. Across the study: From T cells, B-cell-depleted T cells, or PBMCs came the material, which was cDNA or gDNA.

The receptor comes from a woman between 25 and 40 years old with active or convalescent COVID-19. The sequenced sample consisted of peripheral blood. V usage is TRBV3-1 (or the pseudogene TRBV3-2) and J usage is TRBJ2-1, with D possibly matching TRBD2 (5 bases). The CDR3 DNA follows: TGTGCCAGCAGCCAACCTCCTAGCCGACTGCAGTTCTTC. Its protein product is CASSQPPSRLQFF.